This T cell receptor (beta chain) was retrieved from a study of T cell responses to AZD1222 COVID-19 vaccine. Second-dose schedules of about 4 or about 12 weeks were combined. As concerns this clone: The antigen is unknown.

Overall study findings and caveats: When two AZD1222 doses had been given, Spike-specific TCR breadth and depth rose. Across spike, vaccine-associated CD4 TCRs were found, dominant at 160-218 and 743-854.

TCRdb's copy holds only in-frame clones and misses some; the assay was immunoSEQ multiplex PCR. The sample carries 150,000 or so clones, around 90% recorded once. The V end lost 3 bases, the J end lost 4 bases, and 9 bases lay between the germline ends. The germline CDR1 and CDR2 sequences are DFQATT and SNEGSKA (reference sequence). This CDR3 is 13 amino acids long. This TCR was sampled from an adult who received the AZD1222 COVID-19 vaccine. The chain employs TRBV20-1 and TRBJ2-2; D call uncertain. The source was peripheral blood, collected 28 days after the second AZD1222 dose. The CDR3 sequence: CSASRVTTGELFF. The CDR3 bases are TGCAGTGCTAGTAGGGTTACCACCGGGGAGCTGTTTTTT.